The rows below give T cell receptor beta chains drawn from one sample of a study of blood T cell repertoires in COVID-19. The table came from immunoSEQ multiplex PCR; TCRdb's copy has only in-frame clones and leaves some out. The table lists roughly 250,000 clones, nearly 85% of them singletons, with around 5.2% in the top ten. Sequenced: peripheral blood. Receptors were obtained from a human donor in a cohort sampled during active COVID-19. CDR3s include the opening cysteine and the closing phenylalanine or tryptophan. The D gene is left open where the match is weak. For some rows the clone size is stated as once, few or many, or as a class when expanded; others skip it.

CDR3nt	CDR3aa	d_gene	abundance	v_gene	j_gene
TGTGCCAGCCGGACAGGGGATCAGCCCCAGCATTTT	CASRTGDQPQHF	TRBD1	-	TRBV27	TRBJ1-5
TGTGCCAGCAGCCAAGAAAACAGGGAATCCTACGAGCAGTACTTC	CASSQENRESYEQYF	-	few	TRBV4-2	TRBJ2-7
TGTGCCAGCAGTTTACCGGGACAGGGAGCCTACGAGCAGTACTTC	CASSLPGQGAYEQYF	TRBD1	once	TRBV28	TRBJ2-7
TGTGCCAGCAGTATACGACAGGGAAATTCACCCCTCCACTTT	CASSIRQGNSPLHF	TRBD1	-	TRBV25-1	TRBJ1-6
TGTGCCAGCAGCTCAGGGGGGAGTAGTGCTAATTCACCCCTCCACTTT	CASSSGGSSANSPLHF	TRBD1	many	TRBV5-4	TRBJ1-6
TGTGCCAGCAGCCCCCCCGGGACTAGTTATACGCAGTATTTT	CASSPPGTSYTQYF	TRBD2	-	TRBV7-9	TRBJ2-3
TGTGCCACCAGCACCGGGCAGCAGGGGCTGCGCCTTGTTAACTATGGCTACACCTTC	CATSTGQQGLRLVNYGYTF	-	once	TRBV24-1	TRBJ1-2
TGTGCCAGTTCCCAGGACAGGATGGCCTCCTATAATTCACCCCTCCACTTT	CASSQDRMASYNSPLHF	TRBD1	-	TRBV19	TRBJ1-6
TGTGCCAGCAGCTTAGATAGCGGGGCTGAGGACGGGCAGCTTGAGGGGCCCCAGCATTTT	CASSLDSGAEDGQLEGPQHF	-	-	TRBV11-3	TRBJ1-5
TGTGCCAGCAGCCCCGTGACAGGGGATTCGGGAGAGCAGTACTTC	CASSPVTGDSGEQYF	TRBD1	few	TRBV3-1/TRBV3-2	TRBJ2-7
TGTGCCAGCAGCCTCACAGGGGGCAATCAGCCCCAGCATTTT	CASSLTGGNQPQHF	TRBD1	-	TRBV7-9	TRBJ1-5
TGTGCCAGCCTCCCGGGGACAGGGGTTGACAATGAGCAGTTCTTC	CASLPGTGVDNEQFF	TRBD1	-	TRBV19	TRBJ2-1
TGTGCCAGCAGCTTATCCTGGGACAGGGGTAACACTGAAGCTTTCTTT	CASSLSWDRGNTEAFF	TRBD1	-	TRBV7-8	TRBJ1-1
TGTGCCAGCAGCTTGGGGGCCCCACCCAATCAGCCCCAGCATTTT	CASSLGAPPNQPQHF	-	few	TRBV5-6	TRBJ1-5
TGTGCCAGCAGCCGCAGGACAGGGGAAATCGATACGCAGTATTTT	CASSRRTGEIDTQYF	TRBD1	-	TRBV11-3	TRBJ2-3
TGTGCCAGCAGCGCAAACCAGGGAGGAGACCAGCCCCAGCATTTT	CASSANQGGDQPQHF	-	-	TRBV6-5	TRBJ1-5
TGTGCCAGCAGCCGGGACAGGGGTGAAAAACTGTTTTTT	CASSRDRGEKLFF	TRBD1	few	TRBV7-3	TRBJ1-4
TGTGCCAGCAGTGAAAGGCCCAGGACAGTTAATTCACCCCTCCACTTT	CASSERPRTVNSPLHF	-	-	TRBV6-1	TRBJ1-6
TGTGCCAGTAGGGGGACAGATGATAATTCACCCCTCCACTTT	CASRGTDDNSPLHF	TRBD1	-	TRBV19	TRBJ1-6
TGTGCCAGCAGCCTGGGGAGAGGTTCACCCCTCCACTTT	CASSLGRGSPLHF	-	-	TRBV3-1/TRBV3-2	TRBJ1-6
TGTGCCAGTTACAGGCTGACGGGGAACACTGAAGCTTTCTTT	CASYRLTGNTEAFF	-	-	TRBV11-2	TRBJ1-1
TGTGCCAGCAGCCCGGGAGAATCACCCCTCCACTTT	CASSPGESPLHF	-	-	TRBV3-1/TRBV3-2	TRBJ1-6
TGTGCCAGCAGCCACCATAGAAAGACGACTAGCGGGGGGGCGGGAGATACGCAGTATTTT	CASSHHRKTTSGGAGDTQYF	TRBD2	-	TRBV14	TRBJ2-3
TGTGCCAGCAGCCACGCATCGGGAGAGACCCAGTACTTC	CASSHASGETQYF	-	few	TRBV7-2	TRBJ2-5
TGCAGCGTTGTGGAGGGGCAGGGCTATAATTCACCCCTCCACTTT	CSVVEGQGYNSPLHF	-	-	TRBV29-1	TRBJ1-6
TGTGCCAGCAGGATGGAGGCTAGCGGAGGAAATGAGCAGTTCTTC	CASRMEASGGNEQFF	TRBD2	-	TRBV2	TRBJ2-1
TGCAGTGCTAGTCCGACAGGGAGGTCCACCGGGGAGCTGTTTTTT	CSASPTGRSTGELFF	-	-	TRBV20-1	TRBJ2-2
TGTGCCAGCAGCCAGGACATTAGCGGCCTCACCTCCTACGAGCAGTACTTC	CASSQDISGLTSYEQYF	-	once	TRBV14	TRBJ2-7
TGTGCCAGCAGTGAAGACCCCCCTGGACTAGCGGGGGACACCGGGGAGCTGTTTTTT	CASSEDPPGLAGDTGELFF	TRBD2	once	TRBV6-1	TRBJ2-2
TGTGCCAGCAGCTCGCGCGGGACAGCGAGTGAGGATACGCAGTATTTT	CASSSRGTASEDTQYF	-	-	TRBV5-4	TRBJ2-3
TGCGCCAGCACTGAAACAGGGAAGGATGAGCAGTTCTTC	CASTETGKDEQFF	-	-	TRBV5-1	TRBJ2-1
TGTGCCAGCAGCCCAACCGGGACTCCTGGGACCCAGTACTTC	CASSPTGTPGTQYF	-	-	TRBV7-2	TRBJ2-5
TGTGCCAGCAGTCCCAGACAGGGGGTCGTCTTC	CASSPRQGVVF	TRBD1	-	TRBV28	TRBJ2-1
TGTGCCAGCAGAATTACAGGGTCGGGATCGGCCTACGAGCAGTACTTC	CASRITGSGSAYEQYF	-	-	TRBV5-5	TRBJ2-7
TGTGCCAGCAGTGGGGGGACAGGTGGAAATCAGCCCCAGCATTTT	CASSGGTGGNQPQHF	TRBD1	once	TRBV2	TRBJ1-5
TGTGCCAGTAGTACTGCCAGGTCGAACGCCCAGCATTTT	CASSTARSNAQHF	-	few	TRBV19	TRBJ1-5
TGTGCCAGCAGCTTGTTGGGCGTCGACGAGCAGTACTTC	CASSLLGVDEQYF	-	once	TRBV7-6	TRBJ2-7
TGTGCCAGCAGTTACTTTAACAGGGACCCCTCCTACGAGCAGTACTTC	CASSYFNRDPSYEQYF	-	-	TRBV6-5	TRBJ2-7
TGTGCCATCAGTGAAGCTCGCATCTACGAGCAGTACTTC	CAISEARIYEQYF	-	-	TRBV10-3	TRBJ2-7
TGTGCCAGCAGTCCCGGGACACAAGCTAACTATGGCTACACCTTC	CASSPGTQANYGYTF	-	-	TRBV11-2	TRBJ1-2
TGTGCCAGCAGCACCCGCGGCAGGGGGCTCACTGAAGCTTTCTTT	CASSTRGRGLTEAFF	TRBD1	-	TRBV11-2	TRBJ1-1
TGTGCCACCAGCAGAGATAGGGCAGGGGCACAGCCCCAGCATTTT	CATSRDRAGAQPQHF	-	-	TRBV15	TRBJ1-5
TGTGCCAGCAGTCCAGACGGACTACCAGGTAACACAGATACGCAGTATTTT	CASSPDGLPGNTDTQYF	-	once	TRBV27	TRBJ2-3
TGTGCCAGCAGCTCTTCCCTAGCGGCCCTCGGGCAGTTCTTC	CASSSSLAALGQFF	TRBD2	-	TRBV5-8	TRBJ2-1
TGTGCCAGCAGCTTCCCTAGCGGGAGCGAAGAGACCCAGTACTTC	CASSFPSGSEETQYF	TRBD2	-	TRBV5-4	TRBJ2-5
TGTGCCAGCAGCTTTTTTGGACATCCCACAGATACGCAGTATTTT	CASSFFGHPTDTQYF	-	-	TRBV11-1	TRBJ2-3
TGCGCCAGCAGCTCTTCACTACACCGCACAGATACGCAGTATTTT	CASSSSLHRTDTQYF	-	-	TRBV5-1	TRBJ2-3
TGTGCCACCAGGCCGGGACAGGGGAACACCGGGGAGCTGTTTTTT	CATRPGQGNTGELFF	TRBD1	few	TRBV24-1	TRBJ2-2
TGTGCCAGCAGCTCCACACGGGTGGCTGAAGCTTTCTTT	CASSSTRVAEAFF	-	few	TRBV5-4	TRBJ1-1
TGTGCCAGCGGGAGGGAGCTAGCCAAAAACATTCAGTACTTC	CASGRELAKNIQYF	TRBD2	-	TRBV9	TRBJ2-4
TGTGCCAGCAGCTTAGATCAGAACGAGCAGTACTTC	CASSLDQNEQYF	-	-	TRBV11-3	TRBJ2-7